This TCR beta chain originates from a study of T-cell reconstitution after alpha-beta-depleted transplantation in children. The study's findings and limits: Expanded graft clones, several hundred of them, were reportedly the source of alpha-beta T cells about two months after transplant. T-cell counts and diversity were attributed mostly to newly produced T cells one year after transplant.

The table lists this clonotype with a count of one. The antigen remains undetermined. The length of the CDR3 is 14 residues. V lost 8 bases, J lost 4 bases, and 10 bases stayed unmatched. Germline CDR1 reads SQVTM; CDR2 reads ANQGSEA. A library of TCRbeta sequences, prepared with unique molecular identifiers, was generated. TCRdb fed the PCR reads into MiXCR, producing one record per CDR3 protein. The sample yields 350,000 to 500,000 distinct CDR3 sequences, 43% seen once. The TCR was taken from a girl aged 2 to 9 with aplastic anemia, due to receive a stem cell transplant. Sequencing used PBMCs, obtained before TCRalphabeta/CD19-depleted stem cell transplant. V gene TRBV29-1 combines with J gene TRBJ2-3; 9 bases are shared with TRBD1. The CDR3 spells CSFETGGLSDTQYF. The CDR3 bases are TGCAGCTTCGAGACAGGGGGTTTGTCAGATACGCAGTATTTT.